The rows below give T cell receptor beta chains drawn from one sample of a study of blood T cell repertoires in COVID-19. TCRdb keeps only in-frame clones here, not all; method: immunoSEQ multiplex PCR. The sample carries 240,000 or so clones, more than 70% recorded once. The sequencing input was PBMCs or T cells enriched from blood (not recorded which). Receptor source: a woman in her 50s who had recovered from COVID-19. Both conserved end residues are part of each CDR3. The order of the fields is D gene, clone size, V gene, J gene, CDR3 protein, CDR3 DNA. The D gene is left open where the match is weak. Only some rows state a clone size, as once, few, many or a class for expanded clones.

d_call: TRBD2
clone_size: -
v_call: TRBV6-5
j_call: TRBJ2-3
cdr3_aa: CASRPGLARADTQYF
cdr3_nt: TGTGCCAGCAGACCGGGACTAGCGAGGGCAGATACGCAGTATTTT

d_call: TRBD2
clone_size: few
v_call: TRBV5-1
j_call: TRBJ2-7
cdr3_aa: CASSLGIGGRAYEQYF
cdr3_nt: TGCGCCAGCAGCTTGGGGATTGGCGGGAGGGCCTACGAGCAGTACTTC

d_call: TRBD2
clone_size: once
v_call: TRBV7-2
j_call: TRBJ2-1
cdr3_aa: CASSLRPPGAGGPNEQFF
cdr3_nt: TGTGCCAGCAGCTTACGGCCGCCGGGAGCGGGGGGGCCGAATGAGCAGTTCTTC

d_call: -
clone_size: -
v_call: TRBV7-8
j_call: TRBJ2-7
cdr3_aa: CASSLEGGREQYF
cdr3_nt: TGTGCCAGCAGCTTAGAGGGGGGGCGCGAGCAGTACTTC

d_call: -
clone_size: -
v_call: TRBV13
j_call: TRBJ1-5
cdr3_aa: CASSFGGDNQPQHF
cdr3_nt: TGTGCCAGCAGCTTCGGGGGGGACAATCAGCCCCAGCATTTT

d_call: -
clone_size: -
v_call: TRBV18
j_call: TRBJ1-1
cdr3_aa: CASSPPLRVTEAFF
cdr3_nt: TGTGCCAGCTCACCACCGCTGAGGGTAACTGAAGCTTTCTTT

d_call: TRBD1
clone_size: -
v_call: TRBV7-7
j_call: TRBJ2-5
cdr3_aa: CASSPRQGVETQYF
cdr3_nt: TGTGCTAGCAGCCCCCGACAGGGGGTAGAGACCCAGTACTTC

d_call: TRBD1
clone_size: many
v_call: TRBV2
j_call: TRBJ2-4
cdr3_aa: CASSYRGPKNIQYF
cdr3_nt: TGTGCCAGCAGCTACAGGGGTCCCAAAAACATTCAGTACTTC

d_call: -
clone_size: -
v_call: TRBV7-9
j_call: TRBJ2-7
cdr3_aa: CASSGHRSSYEQYF
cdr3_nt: TGTGCCAGCAGCGGACACAGGAGCTCCTACGAGCAGTACTTC

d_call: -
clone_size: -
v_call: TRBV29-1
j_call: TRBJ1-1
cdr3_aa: CSVEGRTEAFF
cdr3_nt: TGCAGCGTTGAAGGGAGGACTGAAGCTTTCTTT